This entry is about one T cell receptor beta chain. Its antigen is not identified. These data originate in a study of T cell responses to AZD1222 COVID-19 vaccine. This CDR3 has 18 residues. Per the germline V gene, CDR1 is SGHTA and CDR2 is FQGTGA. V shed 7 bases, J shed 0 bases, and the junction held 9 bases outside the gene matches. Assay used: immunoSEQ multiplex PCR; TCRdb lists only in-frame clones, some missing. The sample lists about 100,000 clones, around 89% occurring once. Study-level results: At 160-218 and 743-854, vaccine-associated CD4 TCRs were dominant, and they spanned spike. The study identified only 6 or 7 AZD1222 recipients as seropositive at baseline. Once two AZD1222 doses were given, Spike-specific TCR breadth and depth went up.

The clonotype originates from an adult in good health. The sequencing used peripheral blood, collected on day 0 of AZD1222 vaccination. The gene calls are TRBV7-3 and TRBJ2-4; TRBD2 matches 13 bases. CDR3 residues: CASTAGLAGPIAKNIQYF. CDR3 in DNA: TGTGCCAGCACCGCGGGACTAGCGGGACCGATAGCCAAAAACATTCAGTACTTC.